Below, 20 T cell receptor beta chains from the same sample are listed, as sequenced in a study of blood T cell repertoires in COVID-19 (dated by TCRdb to between 2020 and 2021). Libraries were built with the immunoSEQ multiplex PCR assay. TCRdb re-hosts the immuneACCESS table, in-frame sequences only. Its copies lack some clones; in the studies checked, an unresolved V gene accounts for under half of them, and the cause for the rest is not known. Present in this sample are 22,000 or so clones, roughly 91% of which were seen just once. The top ten hold about 7.8% of the sample. Sequenced material: peripheral blood. The receptors derive from a woman between 55 and 75 years old with active COVID-19.

The chain combines TRBV2 with TRBJ1-1; 7 positions agree with TRBD1. The CDR3 loop spans 14 amino acids. CDR1 and CDR2 (germline): SNHLY, FYNNEI. V shed 4 bases and J 6 bases; nucleotides not matched to a gene: 8. As DNA, the CDR3 is TGTGCCAGCAGTGCCCCCGGAACAGGGGCTGAAGCTTTCTTT. This encodes CASSAPGTGAEAFF.

The V and J genes are TRBV10-3 and TRBJ2-3; 8 bases map to TRBD2. The V segment lost 4 bases and the J segment 6 bases; nucleotides outside the gene matches: 9. In germline, CDR1 is ENHRY, CDR2 SYGVKD. The CDR3 has 15 amino acids. Here the CDR3 DNA reads TGTGCCATCAGTGCGAGCGGGGGCCCCCACGATACGCAGTATTTT. Its translation: CAISASGGPHDTQYF.

The chain recombines TRBV5-6 with TRBJ1-1; TRBD1 agrees at 7 bases. V lost 3 bases, J lost 0 bases, and 5 bases stayed unmatched. Germline V CDR1 and CDR2: SGHDT, YYEEEE. The length of the CDR3 is 15 residues. The CDR3 nucleotides read TGTGCCAGCAGCTCGATGACAGGGATGAACACTGAAGCTTTCTTT. It yields the protein CASSSMTGMNTEAFF.

The gene calls are TRBV12-2 and TRBJ1-2. TRBV12-2 is described as a pseudogene. The CDR3 loop spans 18 amino acids. In DNA form, the CDR3 reads TGTGCAAGTCGCTCCATTTGTCCTACGGGGACTCGGGACTATGGCTACACCTTC. This codes for CASRSICPTGTRDYGYTF.

This clone was seen just once. This chain connects TRBV10-2 to TRBJ2-2; a possible D gene is TRBD2 (6 bases). V lost 7 bases to trimming and J lost 4 bases, with 16 bases between them. CDR1 and CDR2 (germline): WSHSY, SAAADI. The CDR3 is 15 residues long. The CDR3 DNA sequence: TGCGCCAGCACCCTGAACCAGGGAGGCACCGGGGAGCTGTTTTTT. The encoded protein is CASTLNQGGTGELFF.

CDR3 sequence (DNA): TGTGCCAGCAGTGACTTCCGGGACATGACCTCCTACGAGCAGTACTTC. Encoded protein: CASSDFRDMTSYEQYF. The gene calls are TRBV2 and TRBJ2-7; D possibly corresponds to TRBD1 (6 bases). Trimming cost V 3 bases and J 0 bases, with 15 bases left between them. The CDR3 spans 16 residues. Germline V gene lookup returns CDR1 SNHLY and CDR2 FYNNEI.

This clone was picked up a small number of times. The V and J genes are TRBV20-1 and TRBJ2-1; TRBD2 agrees at 7 bases. Per germline, CDR1 DFQATT and CDR2 SNEGSKA (reference sequence). J gave up 6 bases and V 3 bases, and 11 bases lay outside the gene matches. The CDR3 runs to 15 residues. The CDR3 spells CSASNPGGGANEQFF. The CDR3 nucleotides are TGCAGTGCTAGTAACCCGGGGGGAGGTGCCAATGAGCAGTTCTTC.

This clone was counted a few times. The gene calls are TRBV2 and TRBJ1-5; D possibly corresponds to TRBD1 (5 bases). Per the germline V gene, CDR1 is SNHLY and CDR2 is FYNNEI. This CDR3 has 14 amino acids. V was shortened by 3 bases and J by 5 bases, with 11 bases between the two germline ends. The CDR3 here is CASSDQGLDQPQHF. The CDR3 DNA follows: TGTGCCAGCAGTGATCAGGGCTTAGATCAGCCCCAGCATTTT.

The chain couples TRBV6-5 to TRBJ1-3, with 9 bases aligning to TRBD1. Germline CDR1 and CDR2: MNHEY and SVGAGI. The CDR3 totals 15 residues. The V segment lost 6 bases and the J segment 0 bases; nucleotides outside the gene matches: 3. CDR3 residues: CASRMDRGSGNTIYF. CDR3 coding DNA: TGTGCCAGCAGGATGGACAGGGGCTCTGGAAACACCATATATTTT.

This clone was detected only a few times. J is TRBJ2-7 and V is TRBV5-6; possible D gene TRBD2, 7 bases. There are 13 residues in the CDR3. Germline CDR1 reads SGHDT; CDR2 reads YYEEEE. V dropped 4 bases and J dropped 5 bases, with 13 bases sitting between them. As DNA, the CDR3 is TGTGCCAGCAGCCGGGGGGCGTCCCACGAGCAGTACTTC. Protein sequence: CASSRGASHEQYF.

The V gene is TRBV5-1, the J gene TRBJ2-2, with D tentatively TRBD1 (6 bases). This CDR3 has 15 amino acids. Germline-derived CDR1 and CDR2 are SGHRS and YFSETQ. Trimming removed 4 bases from V and 4 bases from J, with 14 bases in between. The CDR3 loop reads CASSPTGRGTGELFF. DNA for the CDR3: TGCGCCAGCAGCCCGACAGGTCGGGGCACCGGGGAGCTGTTTTTT.

The chain couples TRBV6-5 to TRBJ1-2; D might be TRBD1 (5 bases). Germline V gene lookup returns CDR1 MNHEY and CDR2 SVGAGI. The CDR3 is 15 amino acids. Trimming cost V 7 bases and J 7 bases, with 22 bases left between them. The chain's CDR3 is CASTYRGFSPIGYTF. CDR3 coding DNA: TGTGCCAGCACTTATAGGGGTTTCTCCCCGATTGGCTACACCTTC.

This clone showed up just once. This rearrangement joins TRBV19 to TRBJ1-4; possible D gene TRBD1, 6 bases. CDR3 length equals 15 residues. V was shortened by 10 bases and J by 1 base, with 16 bases between the two germline ends. Germline V gene lookup returns CDR1 LNHDA and CDR2 SQIVND (reference sequence). Written as DNA, the CDR3 is TGTGCCACCAAGGACAGTAGGAGAACTAATGAAAAACTGTTTTTT. Protein: CATKDSRRTNEKLFF. Full variable domain (outside the CDR3, taken from reference TRBV19 and TRBJ1-4): DGGITQSPKYLFRKEGQNVTLSCEQNLNHDAMYWYRQDPGQGLRLIYYSQIVNDFQKGDIAEGYSVSREKKESFPLTVTSAQKNPTAFYLCATKDSRRTNEKLFFGSGTQLSVL.

The chain recombines TRBV18 with TRBJ1-2; TRBD1 matches 10 bases. The V and J ends lost 6 bases and 9 bases, in that order; junction bases with no gene match: 22. CDR3 length: 18 amino acids. Germline lookup yields CDR1 KGHSH and CDR2 LQKENI. The CDR3 sequence is CASSLAASTGVTGGSYTF. The CDR3 region has the DNA TGTGCCAGCTCCCTCGCCGCGTCTACGGGGGTGACAGGGGGCAGCTACACCTTC.

This clone was picked up a small number of times. V gene TRBV10-1 combines with J gene TRBJ2-2; D might be TRBD1 (6 bases). V was pared by 4 bases and J by 3 bases, with 12 bases between. Germline CDR1 reads WNHNN; CDR2 reads SYGVQD (reference sequence). The CDR3 extends over 15 amino acids. The DNA for the CDR3 is TGCGCCAGCAGTGTGGGGGCGCGAGACACCGGGGAGCTGTTTTTT. Its protein is CASSVGARDTGELFF.

The DNA of the CDR3 is TGTGCCAGCAGCCAAGTGTTTGGACAGGGCGACACCGGGGAGCTGTTTTTT. Its translation: CASSQVFGQGDTGELFF. The V call is TRBV3-1 (or the pseudogene TRBV3-2), the J call TRBJ2-2, with TRBD1 matching 8 bases. This CDR3 region has 17 residues. Germline V gives CDR1 LGHDT, CDR2 YNNKEL (reference sequence). V shed 1 base, J shed 3 bases, and the junction held 7 bases outside the gene matches.

This chain links TRBV6-5 with TRBJ1-2, with TRBD1 matching 10 bases. With 6 bases clipped from V and 6 bases from J, the junction kept 10 bases outside the gene matches. There are 15 residues in the CDR3. Germline V CDR1 and CDR2: MNHEY, SVGAGI. The chain's CDR3 is CASSGRRDRGDGYTF. CDR3 sequence (DNA): TGTGCCAGCAGCGGGAGGAGGGACAGGGGAGATGGCTACACCTTC.

V usage is TRBV7-2 and J usage is TRBJ1-3; D may be TRBD1 (5 bases). CDR3 length: 15 amino acids. V lost 2 bases to trimming and J lost 4 bases, with 12 bases between them. The germline V gene has CDR1 SGHTA and CDR2 FQGNSA. Here the CDR3 DNA reads TGTGCCAGCAGCTTATCGGGGGGAGCGGGAAACACCATATATTTT. Protein product: CASSLSGGAGNTIYF.

This clone was recorded once. V and J are TRBV19 and TRBJ2-5, with unresolved D. V dropped 2 bases and J dropped 2 bases, with 27 bases sitting between them. The V gene's germline CDR1 is LNHDA and CDR2 SQIVND (reference sequence). The CDR3 consists of 20 residues. CDR3 in amino acids: CASSIWAPPSQVGPQETQYF. CDR3 in DNA: TGTGCCAGTAGTATATGGGCCCCTCCGTCTCAGGTTGGGCCACAAGAGACCCAGTACTTC. The complete variable domain, with remaining parts taken from reference TRBV19 and TRBJ2-5, reads DGGITQSPKYLFRKEGQNVTLSCEQNLNHDAMYWYRQDPGQGLRLIYYSQIVNDFQKGDIAEGYSVSREKKESFPLTVTSAQKNPTAFYLCASSIWAPPSQVGPQETQYFGPGTRLLVL.

The rearrangement uses TRBV9 and TRBJ2-7; D might be TRBD2 (6 bases). V was pared by 4 bases and J by 4 bases, with 9 bases between. CDR1 is SGDLS and CDR2 is YYNGEE in the germline V gene. The CDR3 spans 12 residues. CDR3 sequence (DNA): TGTGCCAGCAGCAAACTAGCTTACGAGCAGTACTTC. It yields the protein CASSKLAYEQYF.